The 18 T cell receptor beta chains listed next were all sequenced from one sample in a study of T cell responses to AZD1222 COVID-19 vaccine. Only in-frame clones appear in the TCRdb table, and some are missing; sequencing was by immunoSEQ multiplex PCR. The sample records roughly 150,000 clones, around 86% being singletons. The input for sequencing was peripheral blood, taken 28 days after the second AZD1222 dose. The source is an adult who received the AZD1222 COVID-19 vaccine.

V usage is TRBV4-2 and J usage is TRBJ2-3; 15 bases match TRBD2. Germline V CDR1 and CDR2: LGHNA, YNFKEQ. The junction had 4 bases not matched to a gene; V was cut back by 3 bases and J by 6 bases. The CDR3 is made up of 16 amino acids. This chain's CDR3 is CASSQTGTSGRDTQYF. For the CDR3, the DNA is TGTGCCAGCAGCCAGACCGGGACTAGCGGGAGGGATACGCAGTATTTT.

The chain recombines TRBV20-1 with TRBJ2-1; 13 bases align to TRBD2. Losses at the gene ends were 3 bases for V and 4 bases for J; bases not matched to a gene: 6. Germline V lookup: CDR1 DFQATT, CDR2 SNEGSKA (reference sequence). The CDR3 consists of 16 residues. CDR3 loop: CSASYTGLAGYNEQFF. The CDR3 DNA reads TGCAGTGCTAGTTATACGGGACTAGCGGGATACAATGAGCAGTTCTTC.

The chain links TRBV10-1 to TRBJ2-2, with 7 bases lining up with TRBD1. The CDR3 spans 16 residues. Trimming took 2 bases from V and 4 from J; bases not matched to a gene: 7. Germline CDR1 is WNHNN and CDR2 is SYGVQD (reference sequence). The CDR3 DNA sequence: TGCGCCAGCAGTGAGGGGACAGCTCCGGTCACCGGGGAGCTGTTTTTT. This encodes CASSEGTAPVTGELFF.

This chain uses TRBV28 with TRBJ2-1, with TRBD1 matching 7 bases. Trimming took 6 bases from V and 2 from J; bases not matched to a gene: 7. The CDR3 has 15 residues. CDR1 and CDR2 (germline): MDHEN, SYDVKM. The CDR3 DNA is TGTGCCAGCAGGCGGACAGGAGAAGCCTACAATGAGCAGTTCTTC. This gives the protein CASRRTGEAYNEQFF.

The rearrangement links TRBV28 to TRBJ1-4, with a possible D match to TRBD1 (5 bases). V lost 1 base and J lost 7, with 10 bases in between. The CDR3 is 14 amino acids. Germline V lookup: CDR1 MDHEN, CDR2 SYDVKM. The CDR3 protein is CASSLSKRGEKLFF. The CDR3 DNA follows: TGTGCCAGCAGTTTATCAAAGAGGGGTGAAAAACTGTTTTTT. Complete variable domain (other parts from reference TRBV28 and TRBJ1-4): DVKVTQSSRYLVKRTGEKVFLECVQDMDHENMFWYRQDPGLGLRLIYFSYDVKMKEKGDIPEGYSVSREKKERFSLILESASTNQTSMYLCASSLSKRGEKLFFGSGTQLSVL.

This clone was seen only once. CDR3 protein: CASRSPRGGNTEAFF. CDR3 sequence (DNA): TGTGCCAGCAGAAGTCCCAGGGGAGGGAACACTGAAGCTTTCTTT. The gene calls are TRBV28 and TRBJ1-1; weak D call: TRBD1 (6 bases). CDR1 and CDR2 from the germline V gene are MDHEN and SYDVKM. The CDR3 consists of 15 residues. Trimming removed 6 bases from V and 1 base from J, with 15 bases in between.

The chain joins TRBV18 to TRBJ1-6, with D hard to call. The CDR3 extends over 13 amino acids. V was shortened by 6 bases and J by 8 bases, with 11 bases between the two germline ends. Germline CDR1 reads KGHSH; CDR2 reads LQKENI. CDR3 sequence reads: CASSPIRDSPLHF. In nucleotides, the CDR3 is TGTGCCAGCTCCCCCATTCGGGATTCACCCCTCCACTTT.

Points on this clone: Germline and junction disagree at one end, which may indicate a read error. The chain employs TRBV29-1 and TRBJ1-1; 8 bases are shared with TRBD1. Germline CDR1 reads SQVTM; CDR2 reads ANQGSEA. The CDR3 contains 15 residues. DNA for the CDR3: TGCAGCTTTGAAGACAGGGGTTTGACGGGGACTGAAGCTTTCTTT. Translated: CSFEDRGLTGTEAFF.

This clone was detected once. This chain links TRBV2 with TRBJ2-7; the D gene is possibly TRBD2 (5 bases). The CDR3 sequence is 12 residues long. The V end lost 8 bases, the J end lost 2 bases, and 10 bases lay between the germline ends. Germline V gene data show CDR1 as SNHLY and CDR2 as FYNNEI. CDR3 region: CASAEGPYEQYF. In DNA form, the CDR3 reads TGTGCCAGCGCCGAGGGTCCCTACGAGCAGTACTTC.

CDR3 sequence reads: CASSLTLAGVEQFF. In nucleotides, the CDR3 is TGTGCCAGCAGTTTAACACTAGCGGGAGTTGAGCAGTTCTTC. V gene TRBV27 combines with J gene TRBJ2-1; 11 bases match TRBD2. Germline V gives CDR1 MNHEY, CDR2 SMNVEV (reference sequence). The CDR3 sequence is 14 residues long. The V gene end was trimmed by 2 bases and the J gene end by 9 bases; junction bases not matched to a gene: 3.

V is TRBV5-1 and J is TRBJ1-3; no clear D gene. Germline-derived CDR1 and CDR2 are SGHRS and YFSETQ. The V and J ends lost 4 bases and 4 bases respectively, with 15 bases between them. The CDR3 spans 15 residues. The CDR3 DNA follows: TGCGCCAGCAGCCCGACCCCTTCATCCGGAAACACCATATATTTT. Translation gives CASSPTPSSGNTIYF.

CDR3 residues: CASSLQGSSYEQYF. CDR3 coding DNA: TGTGCCAGCAGCTTACAGGGGAGCTCCTACGAGCAGTACTTC. This sequence joins TRBV7-3 and TRBJ2-7, with TRBD1 as a possible D gene (6 bases). The germline CDR1 and CDR2 sequences are SGHTA and FQGTGA. V shed 2 bases and J shed 0 bases, with 8 bases lying between them. The CDR3 is 14 residues long.

J is TRBJ2-7 and V is TRBV21-1. TRBV21-1 is given as a pseudogene. The CDR3 spans 12 residues. CDR3 in amino acids: CASSDPPREQYF. The CDR3 nucleotides are TGTGCCAGCAGCGACCCCCCTCGCGAGCAGTACTTC.

The chain combines TRBV10-1 with TRBJ2-5; the match to TRBD1 covers 10 bases. V was pared by 2 bases and J by 4 bases, with 10 bases of the junction left unmatched. This CDR3 comprises 17 residues. Germline V gene data show CDR1 as WNHNN and CDR2 as SYGVQD (reference sequence). CDR3 nucleotides: TGCGCCAGCAGTGAGAGGGACAGGGGATATCCTGCAGAGACCCAGTACTTC. Its protein product is CASSERDRGYPAETQYF.

This chain links TRBV2 with TRBJ2-7; 7 bases align to TRBD1. Germline lookup yields CDR1 SNHLY and CDR2 FYNNEI. The CDR3 consists of 12 residues. J gave up 4 bases and V 6 bases, and 3 bases lay outside the gene matches. The CDR3 spells CASSRTGYEQYF. CDR3 bases: TGTGCCAGCAGCCGGACAGGATACGAGCAGTACTTC.

The gene calls are TRBV18 and TRBJ1-5, with TRBD1 matching 8 bases. V lost 5 bases to trimming and J lost 5 bases; unmatched junction nucleotides: 5. Germline-derived CDR1 and CDR2 are KGHSH and LQKENI. This CDR3 spans 14 amino acids. The CDR3 here is CASSGQGGDQPQHF. DNA of the CDR3: TGTGCCAGCTCAGGACAGGGAGGCGATCAGCCCCAGCATTTT.

The sample holds one count of this clone. This chain uses TRBV14 with TRBJ1-1; 7 nucleotides line up with TRBD1. Germline assignment: CDR1 SGHDN and CDR2 FVKESK. The length of the CDR3 is 13 residues. The junction had 5 bases not matched to a gene; V was cut back by 10 bases and J by 0 bases. This chain's CDR3 is CATSGGVNTEAFF. CDR3 coding DNA: TGTGCCACCTCAGGGGGGGTGAACACTGAAGCTTTCTTT.

V and J are TRBV7-6 and TRBJ1-6; D unclear. CDR1 SGHVS and CDR2 FNYEAQ come from the germline V gene. The V end was cut by 7 bases, the J end by 9 bases, with 22 bases between. The CDR3 is 16 amino acids. The CDR3 protein is CASTQTTPGIVSPLHF. The CDR3 nucleotides read TGTGCCAGCACTCAGACGACGCCTGGCATCGTTTCACCCCTCCACTTT.